This TCR beta chain was retrieved from a study of T cell clones after liver transplantation. The wider study: Pre-transplant mixed lymphocyte reactions yielded third-party-reactive TCRbeta sequences as comparators for graft-donor-reactive sequences. Samples came pre-transplant, pre-randomization before withdrawal, and post-randomization after withdrawal ended.

Whole-study findings and limits: In a couple of subjects, few donor cells limited the measurable donor-reactive repertoire.

Using immunoSEQ multiplex PCR, the repertoire was profiled, and TCRdb retains in-frame clones only, with some absent. The sample holds 20,000 to 25,000 clones, about 93% seen once. Comments on this clone: As yet, its antigen is unknown.

Germline V CDR1 and CDR2: SNHLY, FYNNEI. The CDR3 consists of 12 residues. Trimming removed 7 bases at V and 2 bases at J, with 9 bases between. The TCR sequence derives from a human patient who received a liver transplant. Some T cells may possibly be graft donor cells. The sample consisted of CD8+ T cells from blood, taken less than 27 months after liver transplant. The chain combines TRBV2 with TRBJ2-7; no reliable D call. The chain's CDR3 is CASTGSAYEQYF. The CDR3 nucleotides are TGTGCCAGCACGGGCAGTGCCTACGAGCAGTACTTC.